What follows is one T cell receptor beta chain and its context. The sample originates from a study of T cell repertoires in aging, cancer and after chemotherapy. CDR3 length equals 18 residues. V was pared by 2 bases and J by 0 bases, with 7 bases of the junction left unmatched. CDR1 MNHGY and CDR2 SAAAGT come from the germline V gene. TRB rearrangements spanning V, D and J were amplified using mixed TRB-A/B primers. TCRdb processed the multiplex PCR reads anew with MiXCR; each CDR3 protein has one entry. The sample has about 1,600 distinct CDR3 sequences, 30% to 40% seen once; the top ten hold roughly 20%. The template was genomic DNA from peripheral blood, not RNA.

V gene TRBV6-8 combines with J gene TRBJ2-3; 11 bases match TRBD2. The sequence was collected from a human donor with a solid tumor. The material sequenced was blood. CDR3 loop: CASSYPTSGDESTDTQYF. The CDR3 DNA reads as TGTGCCAGCAGTTACCCGACTAGCGGGGACGAAAGCACAGATACGCAGTATTTT.